The 17 T cell receptor beta chains reported below all come from one sample, sequenced in a study of blood T cell repertoires in COVID-19. Assay: immunoSEQ multiplex PCR; the TCRdb copy retains only in-frame clones and omits some. The table shows about 74,000 clones, with about 90% occurring only once. Specimen: peripheral blood. These receptors were obtained from an elderly woman with active or convalescent COVID-19.

This chain joins TRBV5-1 and TRBJ2-7; possibly TRBD1 for D (5 bases). The CDR3 totals 16 residues. Germline CDR1 SGHRS, CDR2 YFSETQ. V was shortened by 2 bases and J by 2 bases, with 17 bases between the two germline ends. The CDR3 region is CASSFEASRGTYEQYF. The CDR3 nucleotides are TGCGCCAGCAGCTTTGAGGCGTCTAGGGGAACCTACGAGCAGTACTTC.

This rearrangement joins TRBV14 to TRBJ2-3, with D perhaps TRBD2 (7 bases). The CDR3 runs to 21 residues. V lost 1 base and J 2 bases, leaving 28 bases between the germline ends. Germline V gives CDR1 SGHDN, CDR2 FVKESK. Here the CDR3 reads CASSQGFRREYRDRHTDTQYF. CDR3 DNA sequence: TGTGCCAGCAGCCAAGGGTTCCGGCGGGAGTACAGGGACCGTCACACAGATACGCAGTATTTT.

The J gene is TRBJ1-5, the V gene TRBV7-2; D not certain. In germline, CDR1 is SGHTA, CDR2 FQGNSA. Trimming removed 1 base at V and 5 bases at J, with 12 bases between. This CDR3 contains 15 residues. The CDR3 sequence is CASSLDSADYQPQHF. As DNA, the CDR3 is TGTGCCAGCAGCTTAGATTCGGCGGATTATCAGCCCCAGCATTTT.

The chain uses TRBV6-5 and TRBJ2-7; no clear D. Germline V gives CDR1 MNHEY, CDR2 SVGAGI. With 2 bases removed from V and 2 bases from J, the gap between germline ends came to 10 bases. CDR3 length: 14 amino acids. The chain's CDR3 is CASSYERFAYEQYF. CDR3 nucleotides: TGTGCCAGCAGTTACGAGAGGTTTGCCTACGAGCAGTACTTC.

The chain links TRBV2 to TRBJ2-2, with D possibly being TRBD2 (6 bases). The CDR3 extends over 13 amino acids. Trimming removed 6 bases from V and 7 bases from J, with 12 bases in between. Germline CDR1 reads SNHLY; CDR2 reads FYNNEI. Here the CDR3 DNA reads TGTGCCAGCAGGGGGGGTCTTATCGGGGAGCTGTTTTTT. This translates into CASRGGLIGELFF.

The chain carries TRBV7-9 and TRBJ1-2; 7 positions match TRBD1. V was pared by 1 base and J by 8 bases, with 4 bases of the junction left unmatched. The germline V gene has CDR1 SEHNR and CDR2 FQNEAQ (reference sequence). The CDR3 length is 13 residues. CDR3 sequence (DNA): TGTGCCAGCAGCTTAGAAGGGGGCGCGGGCTACACCTTC. This encodes CASSLEGGAGYTF.

The chain uses TRBV21-1 and TRBJ1-5; TRBD1 is the table's D call and was not checked against the DNA. TRBV21-1 is an annotated pseudogene. This CDR3 contains 18 residues. CDR3 DNA sequence: TGTGCCAGGGCCTATATGGGACAGGGGCTGAGCCCTGGTCAGCCCCAGCATTTT. Translating it yields CARAYMGQGLSPGQPQHF.

The V and J genes are TRBV6-5 and TRBJ2-3; no reliable D call. The CDR3 extends over 14 amino acids. Germline assignment: CDR1 MNHEY and CDR2 SVGAGI. The V end lost 5 bases, the J end lost 0 bases, and 9 bases lay between the germline ends. CDR3 DNA sequence: TGTGCCAGCAGTAGAGCTCCTAGCACAGATACGCAGTATTTT. This codes for CASSRAPSTDTQYF.

The rearrangement joins TRBV5-1 to TRBJ1-1, with TRBD1 identical over 8 bases. The V gene end was trimmed by 2 bases and the J gene end by 5 bases; junction bases not matched to a gene: 5. The CDR3 has 14 residues. Germline CDR1 is SGHRS and CDR2 is YFSETQ. CDR3 nucleotide sequence: TGCGCCAGCAGCTTCACAGGGGGAGAGACTGAAGCTTTCTTT. Translation: CASSFTGGETEAFF. Based on the CDR3 plus reference TRBV5-1 and TRBJ1-1, the full variable domain is KAGVTQTPRYLIKTRGQQVTLSCSPISGHRSVSWYQQTPGQGLQFLFEYFSETQRNKGNFPGRFSGRQFSNSRSEMNVSTLELGDSALYLCASSFTGGETEAFFGQGTRLTVV.

The chain is built from TRBV4-3 and TRBJ2-3, with D perhaps TRBD2 (5 bases). The CDR3 has 18 amino acids. The V and J ends lost 4 bases and 2 bases respectively, with 22 bases between them. Germline V lookup: CDR1 LGHNA, CDR2 YSLEER. For the CDR3, the DNA is TGCGCCAGCAGCCCTCGATGGCAGCCCGAGGGCTTCACAGATACGCAGTATTTT. Protein sequence: CASSPRWQPEGFTDTQYF.

This clone was found a few times. V and J are TRBV18 and TRBJ2-7; 10 bases are shared with TRBD1. V lost 4 bases to trimming and J lost 5 bases; unmatched junction nucleotides: 5. Looked up from germline, CDR1 is KGHSH and CDR2 is LQKENI. The CDR3 extends over 14 amino acids. CDR3 coding DNA: TGTGCCAGCTCACACCCGACAGGGGGCGACGAGCAGTACTTC. It translates to CASSHPTGGDEQYF.

The chain carries TRBV12-3 or TRBV12-4 and TRBJ1-1; possible D gene TRBD1, 5 bases. Trimming took 7 bases from V and 1 from J, leaving 10 bases between them. The CDR3 covers 13 residues. CDR3 sequence (DNA): TGTGCCAGCACCGCGACAGAGAACACTGAAGCTTTCTTT. Its protein product is CASTATENTEAFF.

The gene calls are TRBV9 and TRBJ2-1, with 12 bases matching TRBD2. V shed 0 bases and J 8 bases; nucleotides not matched to a gene: 3. Germline V lookup: CDR1 SGDLS, CDR2 YYNGEE. This CDR3 is built from 15 residues. CDR3 sequence: CASSVGLAGGHEQFF. The DNA of the CDR3 is TGTGCCAGCAGCGTAGGTCTAGCGGGGGGGCATGAGCAGTTCTTC.

This clone was detected once. The chain combines TRBV27 with TRBJ2-5; a possible D gene is TRBD1 (6 bases). CDR1 and CDR2 (germline): MNHEY, SMNVEV (reference sequence). V lost 3 bases and J lost 1, with 12 bases in between. The CDR3 consists of 15 residues. The CDR3 reads CASSLMLGAQETQYF. The CDR3 DNA reads TGTGCCAGCAGTTTGATGTTGGGGGCCCAAGAGACCCAGTACTTC.

The CDR3 loop is CASSFGPTEKLFF. The DNA for the CDR3 is TGCGCCAGCAGCTTCGGTCCAACCGAAAAACTGTTTTTT. The chain is built from TRBV5-1 and TRBJ1-4; D unclear. Germline V gives CDR1 SGHRS, CDR2 YFSETQ. V was trimmed by 2 bases and J by 8 bases, leaving 10 bases between them. The CDR3 length is 13 residues.

This chain uses TRBV27 with TRBJ2-1; D possibly corresponds to TRBD2 (7 bases). V lost 8 bases, J lost 6 bases, and 17 bases lay in between. The CDR3 loop spans 14 amino acids. Germline V gene sequence: CDR1 MNHEY, CDR2 SMNVEV (reference sequence). The CDR3 coding sequence is TGTGCCAGCTCGAAGGGGGGGCCTGGCAATGAGCAGTTCTTC. It specifies CASSKGGPGNEQFF.

The genes are TRBV5-1 and TRBJ2-3; 7 bases map to TRBD1. CDR1 is SGHRS and CDR2 is YFSETQ in the germline V gene. The J segment lost 0 bases and the V segment lost 0 bases, leaving 4 bases of the junction unmatched. The CDR3 is 16 amino acids. CDR3 region: CASSLGVGGSTDTQYF. The CDR3 DNA sequence: TGCGCCAGCAGCTTGGGAGTAGGGGGCAGCACAGATACGCAGTATTTT.